This paragraph covers one TCR beta chain sequence. Its target is not known. Coverage ceases 3 residues before the CDR3 finishes, and the germline J gene fills in the end. TCRdb's table, derived via immunoSEQ multiplex PCR, lists solely in-frame clones and lacks some. In all, the sample yields around 28,000 clones. The data are from a study of T cells in women clearing cervical HPV infection. The study's findings and limits: Timing of associations relative to infection is unclear; T-cell subsets were not isolated. Repertoire richness, not evenness, was significantly elevated in CIN3+ cases versus controls. Combining TCR richness with V gene abundances gave around 0.87 AUC. Cases carried less TRBV6-7 than controls: about 0.1% versus 0.15%.

Per germline, CDR1 MGHRA and CDR2 YSYEKL. This CDR3 contains 16 residues. V shed 4 bases and J shed 2 bases, with 17 bases lying between them. The specimen sequenced was blood buffy coat. This TCR was recovered from a woman between 18 and 70 years old with a cervical HPV16 infection that either progressed to CIN3+ or cleared (not recorded which). V is TRBV4-1 and J is TRBJ1-1; D gene uncertain. The CDR3 spells CASSLRPTRLNTEAFF. The DNA read from the CDR3 is TGCGCCAGCAGCCTTAGACCGACAAGGCTAAACACTGAA.